This entry lists 20 T cell receptor beta chains sequenced from one sample in a study of blood T cell repertoires in COVID-19. This table comes from immunoSEQ multiplex PCR, and its TCRdb copy is limited to in-frame clones, with some not included. The data show approximately 500,000 clones, with around nine tenths seen just once and roughly 8.3% held by the top ten. Material: peripheral blood. All receptors come from a woman aged 50 to 65 with COVID-19, enrolled during active disease.

The chain uses TRBV2 and TRBJ1-1; 8 positions agree with TRBD1. The CDR3 has 13 amino acids. CDR1 is SNHLY, CDR2 FYNNEI, per germline. V trimming: 7 bases; J trimming: 11 bases; junction bases outside the gene matches: 12. CDR3 nucleotide sequence: TGTGCCAGCACAAATACAGGGGGTGGAGGGGCTTTCTTT. Encoded protein: CASTNTGGGGAFF.

This clone has just a few counts. Other DNA sequences from this sample encode an identical CDR3 as well. The chain has TRBV9 and TRBJ2-1, with TRBD1 as a possible D gene (6 bases). The CDR3 runs 15 residues. Germline-derived CDR1 and CDR2 are SGDLS and YYNGEE. Trimming cost V 0 bases and J 4 bases, with 11 bases left between them. CDR3 nucleotides: TGTGCCAGCAGCGTAGCCCAGGGGCTGTACAATGAGCAGTTCTTC. The encoded protein is CASSVAQGLYNEQFF.

The V call is TRBV28, the J call TRBJ1-2; a possible D gene is TRBD1 (5 bases). The CDR3 is 14 amino acids. Germline CDR1 reads MDHEN; CDR2 reads SYDVKM. The ends were cut back, 3 bases at V and 2 bases at J, with 10 bases in the middle. Written as DNA, the CDR3 is TGTGCCAGCAGTTTCCTAGGACAAAACTATGGCTACACCTTC. Its protein is CASSFLGQNYGYTF.

This chain links TRBV19 with TRBJ1-5; D is ambiguous. Germline V gene sequence: CDR1 LNHDA, CDR2 SQIVND (reference sequence). The V end was cut by 5 bases, the J end by 0 bases, with 11 bases between. This CDR3 has 15 residues. The CDR3 protein is CASSPARHSNQPQHF. Written as DNA, the CDR3 is TGTGCCAGTAGTCCCGCGCGCCATAGCAATCAGCCCCAGCATTTT.

This clone was seen once. The chain carries TRBV24-1 and TRBJ2-7; D possibly corresponds to TRBD1 (6 bases). The germline V gene encodes CDR1 KGHDR and CDR2 SFDVKD. The CDR3 extends over 16 amino acids. V was shortened by 3 bases and J by 4 bases, with 18 bases between the two germline ends. CDR3 residues: CATSDGGQLGDYEQYF. The CDR3, as DNA: TGTGCCACCAGTGATGGGGGCCAACTCGGCGATTACGAGCAGTACTTC.

The genes are TRBV6-5 and TRBJ1-1; a weak D match, TRBD1 (6 bases). The CDR3 is 13 amino acids. V lost 9 bases, J lost 13 bases, and 24 bases lay in between. Germline lookup yields CDR1 MNHEY and CDR2 SVGAGI. The CDR3 is CASLFSVQGVGFF. CDR3 bases: TGTGCCAGTCTTTTTTCGGTACAGGGCGTTGGTTTCTTT.

The genes are TRBV28 and TRBJ1-2; D uncertain. Germline V gene data show CDR1 as MDHEN and CDR2 as SYDVKM. Trimming removed 2 bases at V and 7 bases at J, with 17 bases between. The CDR3 covers 15 residues. CDR3 bases: TGTGCCAGCAGTTTAGGGCACCCCGGCATCGGTGGCTACACCTTC. Translation gives CASSLGHPGIGGYTF.

J is TRBJ2-3 and V is TRBV11-3; D perhaps matches TRBD2 (5 bases). Between the trimmed V and J ends, which lost 8 bases and 3 bases, there was a span of 12 bases. The CDR3 contains 13 residues. CDR1 SGHNT and CDR2 YENEEA come from the germline V gene. The CDR3 DNA reads TGTGCCAGCTCGAAGTGGAGGACAGATACGCAGTATTTT. It codes for CASSKWRTDTQYF. The whole variable domain, filled in from reference TRBV11-3 and TRBJ2-3, reads EAGVVQSPRYKIIEKKQPVAFWCNPISGHNTLYWYLQNLGQGPELLIRYENEEAVDDSQLPKDRFSAERLKGVDSTLKIQPAELGDSAVYLCASSKWRTDTQYFGPGTRLTVL.

The rearrangement uses TRBV4-1 and TRBJ1-5; D perhaps matches TRBD1 (5 bases). CDR1 and CDR2 (germline): MGHRA, YSYEKL. V was pared by 4 bases and J by 9 bases, with 22 bases between. The length of the CDR3 is 16 residues. The CDR3 region is CASSREVGAGFSPQHF. Here the CDR3 DNA reads TGCGCCAGCAGCCGAGAGGTTGGGGCAGGCTTTTCGCCCCAGCATTTT.

The chain is built from TRBV28 and TRBJ1-2; a possible D gene is TRBD1 (5 bases). Germline V CDR1 and CDR2: MDHEN, SYDVKM. This CDR3 comprises 14 residues. V lost 8 bases and J lost 6, with 19 bases in between. The CDR3: CASQRALPGDGYTF. Written as DNA, the CDR3 is TGTGCCAGCCAGCGCGCACTTCCGGGGGATGGCTACACCTTC.

The chain has TRBV18 and TRBJ1-6, with TRBD1 identical over 7 bases. CDR3 length: 15 amino acids. From germline, CDR1 is KGHSH and CDR2 LQKENI. The V and J ends lost 2 bases and 7 bases, in that order; junction bases with no gene match: 5. The CDR3 loop is CASSPIQGRNSPLHF. The CDR3 coding sequence is TGTGCCAGCTCACCAATACAGGGGAGGAATTCACCCCTCCACTTT.

J is TRBJ1-2 and V is TRBV3-1 (or the pseudogene TRBV3-2); 9 bases agree with TRBD1. Losses at the gene ends were 7 bases for V and 8 bases for J; bases not matched to a gene: 5. The CDR3 extends over 12 amino acids. Germline CDR1 reads LGHDT; CDR2 reads YNNKEL (reference sequence). The CDR3 protein is CASNRQGVGYTF. In DNA, the CDR3 is TGTGCCAGCAACCGACAGGGGGTAGGCTACACCTTC.

V usage is TRBV5-3 and J usage is TRBJ2-7, with 8 bases aligning to TRBD1. TRBV5-3 is treated as an ORF (open reading frame) with a function not yet certain. This CDR3 contains 15 residues. Trimming cost V 6 bases and J 5 bases; bases outside gene matches: 13. In nucleotides, the CDR3 is TGTGCCAGAAAGAAGGGGACAGGTCTTCGCCACGAGCAGTACTTC. The encoded protein is CARKKGTGLRHEQYF.

J is TRBJ2-7 and V is TRBV7-7; D is perhaps TRBD1 (5 bases). V was shortened by 1 base and J by 2 bases, with 12 bases between the two germline ends. The CDR3 contains 15 residues. Germline V gives CDR1 SSHAT, CDR2 FNYEAQ (reference sequence). The DNA for the CDR3 is TGTGCCAGCAGCTTAGGGCCAGGGTCTACCTACGAGCAGTACTTC. As protein: CASSLGPGSTYEQYF.

The rearrangement joins TRBV2 to TRBJ1-1; possibly TRBD1 for D (5 bases). This CDR3 region has 11 residues. Germline loops: CDR1 SNHLY, CDR2 FYNNEI. Trimming stripped 10 bases from V and 4 bases from J, with 10 bases between. The CDR3 reads CATQGSTEAFF. The CDR3 DNA is TGTGCCACCCAGGGAAGCACTGAAGCTTTCTTT.

The chain has TRBV7-2 and TRBJ1-5; TRBD1 might be the D (5 bases). V lost 1 base to trimming and J lost 6 bases, with 13 bases between them. This CDR3 contains 15 residues. Germline assignment: CDR1 SGHTA and CDR2 FQGNSA. The CDR3 DNA reads as TGTGCCAGCAGCTTAGATGGGGGAGGGAGTCAGCCCCAGCATTTT. Translating gives CASSLDGGGSQPQHF.

This clone was seen only a few times. The rearrangement uses TRBV30 and TRBJ1-1; 9 bases align to TRBD1. Germline V gene data show CDR1 as GTSNPN and CDR2 as SVGIG (reference sequence). V lost 1 base and J lost 6; bases outside the gene matches: 6. The CDR3 runs 14 residues. Here the CDR3 DNA reads TGTGCCTGGAGTGATGGGGACAGGGTCCCTGAAGCTTTCTTT. This translates into CAWSDGDRVPEAFF.

J is TRBJ2-3 and V is TRBV30; TRBD2 matches at 10 bases. Germline V gives CDR1 GTSNPN, CDR2 SVGIG (reference sequence). CDR3 size: 16 residues. With 0 bases clipped from V and 2 bases from J, the junction kept 5 bases outside the gene matches. The CDR3 DNA sequence: TGTGCCTGGAGTGTAGGGCTAGCGGGGGTCACAGATACGCAGTATTTT. Protein: CAWSVGLAGVTDTQYF.

J is TRBJ2-3 and V is TRBV5-1; TRBD2 matches 8 bases. Germline V gives CDR1 SGHRS, CDR2 YFSETQ. V was pared by 2 bases and J by 1 base, with 3 bases of the junction left unmatched. This CDR3 spans 15 amino acids. This CDR3 reads CASSFSGAGTDTQYF. For the CDR3, the DNA is TGCGCCAGCAGCTTTAGCGGGGCCGGCACAGATACGCAGTATTTT.

CDR3 nucleotides: TGTGCCAGCAGCCGGGCCGGGAGGACTGAAGCTTTCTTT. Translation gives CASSRAGRTEAFF. The genes are TRBV3-1 (or the pseudogene TRBV3-2) and TRBJ1-1; D not resolved. Germline V gene lookup returns CDR1 LGHDT and CDR2 YNNKEL (reference sequence). CDR3 length: 13 amino acids. With 4 bases removed from V and 5 bases from J, the gap between germline ends came to 11 bases.